This entry features one T cell receptor beta chain sequence. The antigen remains unidentified. The CDR3 runs 13 residues. V lost 3 bases to trimming and J lost 6 bases, with 10 bases between them. Germline V gives CDR1 KGHSH, CDR2 LQKENI. The investigators reverse transcribed all of the isolated RNA, so they sequenced expressed TCRB transcripts. Measured with immunoSEQ multiplex PCR; TCRdb has only the in-frame clones, and not every one. Of under 350,000 clones detected, 13% to 15% appear once; the ten largest clones hold about 0.016%. The source of the sample is a study of beta chain features in type 1 diabetes. Study overall: Summed over all samples, the examined sorted cells came to 100 million to 130 million. The study, taken as a whole, reports: All four CD4+ subsets from Type 1 diabetes patients carried moderately but significantly shorter TCRB CDR3s. cDNA-based sequencing might over-represent cells highly expressing TCR.

The sample comprised naive CD4+ T cells from blood. The TCR sequence derives from a man aged 30-40 years with type 1 diabetes. This sequence joins TRBV18 and TRBJ2-3; tentatively, D is TRBD2 (5 bases). CDR3: CASSPDLQDTQYF. The CDR3 DNA reads as TGTGCCAGCTCACCGGACTTGCAGGATACGCAGTATTTT.